The following is a T cell receptor beta chain sequence with its context. The assay was immunoSEQ multiplex PCR, and TCRdb's table has in-frame clones only and misses some. The top ten clones hold 20% to 25% of a sample with about 680,000 clones, 92% of them seen once. V was cut by 0 bases and J by 0 bases, with 13 bases left in between. The CDR3 has 17 residues. The germline CDR1 and CDR2 sequences are SGDLS and YYNGEE. The sample originates from a study of shared clonotypes between healthy human individuals. Naive CD8 cells were CD45RO-negative, positively selected for CCR7, excluding terminally differentiated effector memory CD45RA+ cells.

The sequence was collected from a man aged 25-45 years in good health. This chain connects TRBV9 to TRBJ2-1, with D possibly matching TRBD2 (5 bases). The sequencing sample was made of naive CD8+ T cells sorted from blood. CDR3 amino acids: CASSVVGSTSSYNEQFF. CDR3 DNA sequence: TGTGCCAGCAGCGTAGTGGGGAGTACTAGCTCCTACAATGAGCAGTTCTTC.